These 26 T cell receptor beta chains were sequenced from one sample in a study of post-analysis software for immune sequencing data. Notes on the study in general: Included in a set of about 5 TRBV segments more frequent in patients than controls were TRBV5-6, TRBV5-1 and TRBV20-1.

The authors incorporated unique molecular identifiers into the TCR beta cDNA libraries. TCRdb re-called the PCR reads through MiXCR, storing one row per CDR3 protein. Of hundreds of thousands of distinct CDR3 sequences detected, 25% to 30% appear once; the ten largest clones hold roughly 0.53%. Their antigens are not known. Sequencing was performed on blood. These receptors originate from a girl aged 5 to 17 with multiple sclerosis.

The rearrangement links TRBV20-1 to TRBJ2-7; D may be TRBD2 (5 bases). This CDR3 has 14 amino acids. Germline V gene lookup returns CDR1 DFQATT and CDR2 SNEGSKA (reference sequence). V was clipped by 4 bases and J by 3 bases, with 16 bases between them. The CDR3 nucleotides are TGCAGTGCTACCTACCAACAAGGAGGCTACGAGCAGTACTTC. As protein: CSATYQQGGYEQYF.

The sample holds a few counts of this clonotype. CDR3 bases: TGTGCCGTTAGGGGTCTTACGAACACCGGGGAGCTGTTTTTT. Translated: CAVRGLTNTGELFF. The chain couples TRBV15 to TRBJ2-2; D perhaps matches TRBD1 (5 bases). The CDR3 has 14 amino acids. The ends were cut back, 11 bases at V and 0 bases at J, with 13 bases in the middle. Germline V gene data show CDR1 as LNHNV and CDR2 as YYDKDF (reference sequence).

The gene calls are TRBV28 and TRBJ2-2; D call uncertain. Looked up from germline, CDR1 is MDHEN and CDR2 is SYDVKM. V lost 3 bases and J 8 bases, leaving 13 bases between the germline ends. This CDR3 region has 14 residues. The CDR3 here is CASSFRPGRGELFF. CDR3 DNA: TGTGCCAGCAGTTTTAGGCCCGGTAGGGGGGAGCTGTTTTTT.

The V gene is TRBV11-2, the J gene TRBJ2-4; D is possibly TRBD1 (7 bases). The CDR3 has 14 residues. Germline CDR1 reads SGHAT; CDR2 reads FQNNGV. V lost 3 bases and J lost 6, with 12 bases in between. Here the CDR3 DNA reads TGTGCCAGCAGCTTCCCAGGGGGGCCAAACATTCAGTACTTC. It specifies CASSFPGGPNIQYF.

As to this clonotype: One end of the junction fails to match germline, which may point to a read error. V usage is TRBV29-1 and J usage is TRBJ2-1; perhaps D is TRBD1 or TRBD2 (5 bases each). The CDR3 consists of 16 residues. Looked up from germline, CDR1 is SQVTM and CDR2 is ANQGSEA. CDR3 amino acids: CSVPGPSPDSYNEQSF. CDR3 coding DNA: TGCAGCGTTCCGGGGCCCTCACCCGACTCCTACAATGAGCAGTCCTTC.

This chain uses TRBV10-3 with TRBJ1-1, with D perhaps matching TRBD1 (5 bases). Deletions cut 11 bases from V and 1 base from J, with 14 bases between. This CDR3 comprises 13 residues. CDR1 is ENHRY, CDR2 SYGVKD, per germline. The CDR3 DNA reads TGTGCCGCCGCGATGACAGCGAACACTGAAGCTTTCTTT. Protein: CAAAMTANTEAFF.

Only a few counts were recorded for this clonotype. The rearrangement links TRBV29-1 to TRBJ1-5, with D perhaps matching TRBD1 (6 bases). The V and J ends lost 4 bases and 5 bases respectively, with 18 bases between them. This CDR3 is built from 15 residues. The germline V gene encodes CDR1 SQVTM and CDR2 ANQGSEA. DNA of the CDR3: TGCAGCGTTGGACCGGGGCCAGGGGACCATCAGCCCCAGCATTTT. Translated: CSVGPGPGDHQPQHF.

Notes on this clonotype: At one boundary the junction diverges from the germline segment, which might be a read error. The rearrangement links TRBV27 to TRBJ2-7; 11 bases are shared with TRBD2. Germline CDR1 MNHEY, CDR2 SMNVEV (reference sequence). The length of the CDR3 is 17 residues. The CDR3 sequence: CASSPRLAGSLNYKQYF. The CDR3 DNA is TGTGCCAGCAGTCCTCGACTAGCGGGAAGTCTAAACTACAAGCAGTACTTC.

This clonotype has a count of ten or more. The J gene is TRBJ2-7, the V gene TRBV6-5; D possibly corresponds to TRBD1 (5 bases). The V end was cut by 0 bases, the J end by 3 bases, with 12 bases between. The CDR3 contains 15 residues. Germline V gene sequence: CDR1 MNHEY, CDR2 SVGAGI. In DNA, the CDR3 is TGTGCCAGCAGTTACTCCGGGCAGGGAATCTACGAGCAGTACTTC. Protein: CASSYSGQGIYEQYF.

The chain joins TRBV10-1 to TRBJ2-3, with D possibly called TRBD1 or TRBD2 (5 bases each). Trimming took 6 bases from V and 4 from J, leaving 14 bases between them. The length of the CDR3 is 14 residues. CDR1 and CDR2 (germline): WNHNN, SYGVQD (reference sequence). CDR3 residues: CASRVGTAADTQYF. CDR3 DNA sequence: TGCGCCAGCAGGGTTGGGACCGCGGCAGATACGCAGTATTTT.

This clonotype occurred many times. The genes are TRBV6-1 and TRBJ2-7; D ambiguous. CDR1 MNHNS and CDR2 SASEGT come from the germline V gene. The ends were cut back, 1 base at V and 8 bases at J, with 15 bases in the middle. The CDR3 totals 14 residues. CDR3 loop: CASSEDRIVGKQYF. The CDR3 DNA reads TGTGCCAGCAGTGAAGACCGGATTGTGGGTAAGCAGTACTTC.

CDR3 DNA sequence: TGTGCCACCAGCCTCAGGGAGGGGTATGGCTACACCTTC. Translation: CATSLREGYGYTF. The gene calls are TRBV15 and TRBJ1-2; TRBD1 might be the D (5 bases). CDR3 size: 13 residues. Trimming shortened V by 5 bases and J by 5 bases, and 12 bases separated the two germline ends. CDR1 and CDR2 from the germline V gene are LNHNV and YYDKDF (reference sequence). The whole variable domain, remainder taken from reference TRBV15 and TRBJ1-2, is DAMVIQNPRYQVTQFGKPVTLSCSQTLNHNVMYWYQQKSSQAPKLLFHYYDKDFNNEADTPDNFQSRRPNTSFCFLDIRSPGLGDTAMYLCATSLREGYGYTFGSGTRLTVV.

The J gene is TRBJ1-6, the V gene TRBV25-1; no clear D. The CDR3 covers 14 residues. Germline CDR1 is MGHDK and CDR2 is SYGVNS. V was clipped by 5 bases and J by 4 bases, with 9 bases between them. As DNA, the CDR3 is TGTGCCAGCAGTTCGGTCGGGTATAATTCACCCCTCCACTTT. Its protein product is CASSSVGYNSPLHF.

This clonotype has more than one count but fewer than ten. Here the CDR3 DNA reads TGTGCCAGCAGTTTGGGAAAGGGAACCTACGAGCAGTACTTC. Its protein is CASSLGKGTYEQYF. The genes are TRBV27 and TRBJ2-7, with D uncertain. Germline V CDR1 and CDR2: MNHEY, SMNVEV (reference sequence). The CDR3 extends over 14 amino acids. V lost 3 bases to trimming and J lost 2 bases, with 11 bases between them.

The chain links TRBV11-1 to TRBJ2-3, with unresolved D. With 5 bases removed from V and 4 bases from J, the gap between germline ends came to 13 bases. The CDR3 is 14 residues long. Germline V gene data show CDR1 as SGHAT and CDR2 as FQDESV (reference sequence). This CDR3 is CASSVLQSPDTQYF. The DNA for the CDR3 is TGTGCCAGCAGCGTACTCCAAAGCCCAGATACGCAGTATTTT.

CDR3 sequence reads: CSVVYMISTDTQYF. CDR3 DNA sequence: TGCAGCGTTGTTTACATGATTAGCACAGATACGCAGTATTTT. The chain has TRBV29-1 and TRBJ2-3; D unresolved. Trimming stripped 4 bases from V and 0 bases from J, with 11 bases between. The CDR3 is 14 amino acids. Germline V gene lookup returns CDR1 SQVTM and CDR2 ANQGSEA.

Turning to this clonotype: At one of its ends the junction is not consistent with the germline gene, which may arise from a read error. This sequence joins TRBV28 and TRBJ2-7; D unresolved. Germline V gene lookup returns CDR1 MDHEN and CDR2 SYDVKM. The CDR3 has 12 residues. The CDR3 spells CAGRSSSYEQYF. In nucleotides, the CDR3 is TGTGCCGGCAGGTCGAGCTCCTACGAGCAGTACTTC.

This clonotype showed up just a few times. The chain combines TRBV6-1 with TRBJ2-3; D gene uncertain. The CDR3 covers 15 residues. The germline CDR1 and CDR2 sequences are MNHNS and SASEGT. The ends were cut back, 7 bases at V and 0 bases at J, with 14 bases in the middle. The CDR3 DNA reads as TGTGCCAGCATGCTCGACACCCCTAGCACAGATACGCAGTATTTT. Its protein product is CASMLDTPSTDTQYF.

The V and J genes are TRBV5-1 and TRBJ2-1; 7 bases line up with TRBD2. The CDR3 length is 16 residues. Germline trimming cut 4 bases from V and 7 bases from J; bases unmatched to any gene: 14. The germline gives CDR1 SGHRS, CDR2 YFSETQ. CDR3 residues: CASSLTSPRLGNEQFF. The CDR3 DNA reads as TGCGCCAGCAGCCTGACTAGCCCGCGCCTCGGGAATGAGCAGTTCTTC.

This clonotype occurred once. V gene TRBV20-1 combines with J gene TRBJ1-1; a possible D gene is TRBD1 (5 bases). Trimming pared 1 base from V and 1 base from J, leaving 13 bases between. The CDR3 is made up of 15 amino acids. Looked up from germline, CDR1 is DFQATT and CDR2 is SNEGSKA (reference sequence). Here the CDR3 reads CSARGVQEGNTEAFF. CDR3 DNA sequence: TGCAGTGCTAGAGGGGTACAGGAGGGGAACACTGAAGCTTTCTTT.

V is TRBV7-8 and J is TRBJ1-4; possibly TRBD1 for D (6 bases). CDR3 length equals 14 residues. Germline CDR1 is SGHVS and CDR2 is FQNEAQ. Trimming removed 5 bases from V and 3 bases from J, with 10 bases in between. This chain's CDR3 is CASSRGAPNEKLFF. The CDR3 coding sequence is TGTGCCAGCAGCCGGGGGGCCCCTAATGAAAAACTGTTTTTT.

The CDR3 reads CASSPWALAGGSTDTQYF. DNA for the CDR3: TGTGCCAGCAGCCCATGGGCCTTGGCGGGAGGGAGCACAGATACGCAGTATTTT. The chain links TRBV7-8 to TRBJ2-3; 9 positions match TRBD2. The germline gives CDR1 SGHVS, CDR2 FQNEAQ. The CDR3 is 18 residues long. With 5 bases clipped from V and 0 bases from J, the junction kept 12 bases outside the gene matches.

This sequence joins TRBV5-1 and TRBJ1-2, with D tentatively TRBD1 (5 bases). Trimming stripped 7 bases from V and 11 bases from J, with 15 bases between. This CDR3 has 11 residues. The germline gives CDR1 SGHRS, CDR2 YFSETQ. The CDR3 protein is CASAMGDSYTF. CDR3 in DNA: TGCGCCAGCGCAATGGGGGATTCTTACACCTTC.

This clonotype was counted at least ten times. For the CDR3, the DNA is TGTGCTAGTGCCCCCTCCGTGGGGCGCGGCACAGATACGCAGTATTTT. Protein: CASAPSVGRGTDTQYF. The V gene is TRBV12-5, the J gene TRBJ2-3; TRBD1 is a possible D gene (5 bases). Germline assignment: CDR1 LGHNT and CDR2 FRNRAP. Trimming took 7 bases from V and 1 from J, leaving 18 bases between them. The CDR3 length is 16 residues. Supplemented by reference TRBV12-5 and TRBJ2-3, the full variable domain reads DARVTQTPRHKVTEMGQEVTMRCQPILGHNTVFWYRQTMMQGLELLAYFRNRAPLDDSGMPKDRFSAEMPDATLATLKIQPSEPRDSAVYFCASAPSVGRGTDTQYFGPGTRLTVL.

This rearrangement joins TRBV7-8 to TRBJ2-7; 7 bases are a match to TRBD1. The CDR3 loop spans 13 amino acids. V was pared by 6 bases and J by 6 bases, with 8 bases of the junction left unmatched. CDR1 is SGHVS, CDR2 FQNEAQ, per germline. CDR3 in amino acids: CASSHTQGSEQYF. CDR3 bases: TGTGCCAGCAGTCATACACAGGGGAGCGAGCAGTACTTC.

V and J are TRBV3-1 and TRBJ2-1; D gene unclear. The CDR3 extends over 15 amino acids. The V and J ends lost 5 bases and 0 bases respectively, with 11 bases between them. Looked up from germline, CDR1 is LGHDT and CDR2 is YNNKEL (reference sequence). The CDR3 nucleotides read TGTGCCAGCAGCGATACTGCTATCTCCTACAATGAGCAGTTCTTC. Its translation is CASSDTAISYNEQFF.